Each of the 10 T cell receptor beta chains below was sequenced from the same sample in a study of shared clonotypes between healthy human individuals. Data came from immunoSEQ multiplex PCR; TCRdb stores just in-frame clones and leaves some out. The sample lists 2,500,000 or so clones, under 95% seen once, with 0.36% in the top ten. Material for sequencing was naive CD4+ T cells from PBMCs. The subset denotes: CD45RA+ positively selected. These receptors were taken from a man aged 18 to 30 in good health. Some clones in this sample may be carry-over from other donors' samples.

In its sample, this clone was seen a few times. The chain is built from TRBV6-1 and TRBJ2-7; 8 nucleotides align to TRBD2. Germline CDR1 MNHNS, CDR2 SASEGT. The CDR3 is made up of 15 amino acids. Losses at the gene ends were 1 base for V and 2 bases for J; bases not matched to a gene: 4. DNA of the CDR3: TGTGCCAGCAGTGAAGGCGGGGGGAGTGCCTACGAGCAGTACTTC. This encodes CASSEGGGSAYEQYF.

This chain joins TRBV5-1 and TRBJ2-7; a possible D gene is TRBD1 (5 bases). Trimming removed 4 bases from V and 0 bases from J, with 14 bases in between. Germline V gene sequence: CDR1 SGHRS, CDR2 YFSETQ. The CDR3 is 15 amino acids. The CDR3 protein is CASSPRQMSSYEQYF. For the CDR3, the DNA is TGCGCCAGCAGCCCTCGACAGATGAGCTCCTACGAGCAGTACTTC.

In the case of this clone: The same CDR3 can be traced to other DNA sequences in this sample. The rearrangement uses TRBV11-2 and TRBJ2-1, with TRBD2 identical over 14 bases. V lost 0 bases and J lost 0; bases outside the gene matches: 4. CDR1 is SGHAT, CDR2 FQNNGV, per germline. The CDR3 has 19 amino acids. In DNA, the CDR3 is TGTGCCAGCAGCTTAGATGGGACTAGCGGGAGAAGCTCCTACAATGAGCAGTTCTTC. Protein product: CASSLDGTSGRSSYNEQFF. Looking up the rest from reference TRBV11-2 and TRBJ2-1 gives the full variable domain: EAGVAQSPRYKIIEKRQSVAFWCNPISGHATLYWYQQILGQGPKLLIQFQNNGVVDDSQLPKDRFSAERLKGVDSTLKIQPAKLEDSAVYLCASSLDGTSGRSSYNEQFFGPGTRLTVL.

This clone occurred once. The chain carries TRBV6-5 and TRBJ2-5, with 10 bases lining up with TRBD1. The J call is in doubt because the DNA end fits TRBJ2-7 better. The CDR3 extends over 14 amino acids. Germline V gives CDR1 MNHEY, CDR2 SVGAGI. The CDR3 DNA sequence: TGTGCCAGCAGTACGGGACAGGGGAGTTACGAGCAGTACTTC. Its translation: CASSTGQGSYEQYF.

V and J are TRBV28 and TRBJ1-1, with 7 bases that match TRBD1. This CDR3 has 16 amino acids. The V gene end was trimmed by 5 bases and the J gene end by 4 bases; junction bases not matched to a gene: 13. The germline V gene encodes CDR1 MDHEN and CDR2 SYDVKM. CDR3 residues: CASSRARGQIFTEAFF. As DNA, the CDR3 is TGTGCCAGCAGTCGAGCCAGGGGACAGATCTTCACTGAAGCTTTCTTT.

The chain recombines TRBV7-9 with TRBJ1-3, with unresolved D. The CDR3 loop spans 13 amino acids. V was pared by 2 bases and J by 2 bases, with 4 bases between. CDR1 SEHNR and CDR2 FQNEAQ come from the germline V gene (reference sequence). The CDR3 region is CASSLYTGNTIYF. In DNA, the CDR3 is TGTGCCAGCAGCTTATATACTGGAAACACCATATATTTT.

Concerning this clone itself: Other DNA sequences in this sample translate to the same CDR3. The chain couples TRBV7-8 to TRBJ2-7; 9 nucleotides match TRBD2. Germline CDR1 and CDR2: SGHVS and FQNEAQ. Losses at the gene ends were 3 bases for V and 1 base for J; bases not matched to a gene: 1. The length of the CDR3 is 14 residues. The CDR3 nucleotides read TGTGCCAGCAGCTTTAGCGGGAGTTCCTACGAGCAGTACTTC. Amino acids: CASSFSGSSYEQYF.

The chain combines TRBV7-3 with TRBJ2-1; D may be TRBD2 (6 bases). The CDR3 sequence is 15 residues long. With 3 bases removed from V and 7 bases from J, the gap between germline ends came to 16 bases. The germline gives CDR1 SGHTA, CDR2 FQGTGA. CDR3 protein: CASSFQGTAWNEQFF. The CDR3, as DNA: TGTGCCAGCAGCTTCCAAGGGACTGCTTGGAATGAGCAGTTCTTC.

The chain is built from TRBV19 and TRBJ1-5, with 10 bases fitting TRBD1. Trimming cost V 7 bases and J 7 bases; bases outside gene matches: 7. CDR3 length equals 14 residues. Germline CDR1 LNHDA, CDR2 SQIVND (reference sequence). CDR3 DNA: TGTGCCAGTATTGACAGGGGGCCTTTCCAGCCCCAGCATTTT. This codes for CASIDRGPFQPQHF. The full variable domain, its missing parts supplied by reference TRBV19 and TRBJ1-5, is DGGITQSPKYLFRKEGQNVTLSCEQNLNHDAMYWYRQDPGQGLRLIYYSQIVNDFQKGDIAEGYSVSREKKESFPLTVTSAQKNPTAFYLCASIDRGPFQPQHFGDGTRLSIL.

The V call is TRBV7-9, the J call TRBJ2-2; D unresolved. Germline lookup yields CDR1 SEHNR and CDR2 FQNEAQ (reference sequence). The V end lost 5 bases, the J end lost 4 bases, and 14 bases lay between the germline ends. The length of the CDR3 is 15 residues. The CDR3 bases are TGTGCCAGCAGCCAAGATCAATCCCGCACCGGGGAGCTGTTTTTT. Amino acids: CASSQDQSRTGELFF.